What follows describes a single T cell receptor beta chain. TCRdb keeps only in-frame clones here, not all; method: immunoSEQ multiplex PCR. The data hold roughly 420,000 clones, with 85% to 90% observed a single time. This specimen belongs to a study of blood T cell repertoires in COVID-19. Study context: Italy, Spain and the United States were the sources of the convalescent and acute COVID-19 samples. The cDNA or gDNA used as material had been derived from T cells, B-cell-depleted T cells, or PBMCs.

The age range of participants was 18 to 89 years, with residence in some 25 US areas. The study assigned cohorts using participant-reported clinical history. The sample taken for sequencing was PBMCs or T cells enriched from blood (not recorded which). The sequence derives from a woman aged 25 to 39 with acute COVID-19.

For the CDR3, the DNA is TGTGCCAGCAGTTTGGGGGCTTACACTGAAGCTTTCTTT. This codes for CASSLGAYTEAFF. V and J are TRBV12-3 or TRBV12-4 and TRBJ1-1, with a weak D call TRBD1 (6 bases). This CDR3 spans 13 amino acids. The ends were cut back, 3 bases at V and 3 bases at J, with 8 bases in the middle.